This T cell receptor beta chain was identified in a study of shared clonotypes between healthy human individuals. Across the study: Per-donor plates numbered three CD4 naive, three CD4 memory, two CD8 naive and one CD8 memory.

The CD4+ fraction was divided into a CD45RA+ naive subset and a CD45RA-negative memory subset. Between the trimmed V and J ends, which lost 0 bases and 0 bases, there was a span of 9 bases. Germline CDR1 and CDR2: MNHNY and SVGAGI (reference sequence). The CDR3 is 15 amino acids. The assay was run at deep level. An even split of each subset's genomic DNA across several immunoSEQ plates was performed. Generated by immunoSEQ multiplex PCR, the TCRdb table keeps only in-frame clones and is missing some. Of about 2.4 million clones in the sample, 90% to 95% are singletons; the top ten hold over 0.12%. V is TRBV6-6 and J is TRBJ2-7; D is unresolved. The sequence came from a man between 18 and 35 years old in good health. Sequencing input: naive CD4+ T cells sorted from blood. The subset was: CD45RA+ positively selected. The CDR3 spells CASSYSLQYSYEQYF. CDR3 nucleotides: TGTGCCAGCAGTTACTCTCTACAGTACTCCTACGAGCAGTACTTC.